Listed below are T cell receptor beta chains from one sample, sequenced in a study of OX40 agonist ivuxolimab in advanced cancers. Produced via immunoSEQ multiplex PCR; TCRdb's table is partial and in-frame only. The sample yields approximately 70,000 clones, roughly 85% seen once. Sample: CD4+ or CD8+ T cells sorted from blood, taken in a trial of the OX40 agonist ivuxolimab. The source is an adult with an advanced solid tumor such as melanoma, head and neck, liver or kidney cancer. Each CDR3 is given with its conserved first and last residue. The D gene is left open where the match is weak. The listing skips clone size in some rows; elsewhere it reads once, few, many or a size class.

D gene	J gene	V gene	clone size	CDR3 DNA	CDR3 protein
.	TRBJ1-2	TRBV7-3	few	TGTGCCAGCAGCCTAGGGGCAGAAATGGACTACACCTTC	CASSLGAEMDYTF
.	TRBJ2-4	TRBV11-3	.	TGTGCCAGCAGTCCAGGGGGGGACAAAAACATTCAGTACTTC	CASSPGGDKNIQYF
TRBD1	TRBJ1-2	TRBV6-5	.	TGTGCCAGCAGCGTGACAGGGGGAAGTAGCTACACCTTC	CASSVTGGSSYTF
.	TRBJ1-5	TRBV29-1	.	TGCAGCGTTGCAGGGAGTGGCAATCAGCCCCAGCATTTT	CSVAGSGNQPQHF
TRBD1	TRBJ2-7	TRBV10-3	.	TGTGCCACCGGGACAGCCTACGAGCAGTACTTC	CATGTAYEQYF
.	TRBJ1-1	TRBV6-1	.	TGTGCCAGCTGGACCCCGGAGACTGAAGCTTTCTTT	CASWTPETEAFF
.	TRBJ1-2	TRBV7-3	.	TGTGCCAGCGCCGGGGGGGCAAACCCTACCTATGGCTACACCTTC	CASAGGANPTYGYTF
TRBD1	TRBJ1-1	TRBV18	.	TGTGCCAGCTCACAAAAACAGGGGGCCACTGAAGCTTTCTTT	CASSQKQGATEAFF
.	TRBJ1-2	TRBV7-2	.	TGTGCCAGCAGCTTAGGGTCAGGGAACTATGGCTACACCTTC	CASSLGSGNYGYTF
.	TRBJ1-1	TRBV18	.	TGTGCCAGCTCACCAGCAGTATTAGAGATGAACACTGAAGCTTTCTTT	CASSPAVLEMNTEAFF
.	TRBJ2-4	TRBV11-2	.	TGTGCCAGCAGGAGAATAGCCAAAAACATTCAGTACTTC	CASRRIAKNIQYF
.	TRBJ1-2	TRBV5-5	.	TGTGCCAGCAGCCAGGGACTCCAAGGCGTCTATGGCTACACCTTC	CASSQGLQGVYGYTF
.	TRBJ1-6	TRBV5-6	.	TGTGCCAGCAGCACTGGACAGAATTCACCCCTCCACTTT	CASSTGQNSPLHF
.	TRBJ2-7	TRBV5-1	.	TGCGCCAGCAGCTTGGCCCGGTCCTACGAGCAGTACTTC	CASSLARSYEQYF
.	TRBJ1-5	TRBV5-1	once	TGCGCCAGCAGCTTGGGGGGGCAGGTAAATCAGCCCCAGCATTTT	CASSLGGQVNQPQHF
TRBD1	TRBJ1-2	TRBV5-1	.	TGCGCCAGCAGGGCCGGGACAGGGGAGGTCTATGGCTACACCTTC	CASRAGTGEVYGYTF
.	TRBJ1-1	TRBV5-1	.	TGCGCCAGCAGCTTCGGCGGACCAAACACTGAAGCTTTCTTT	CASSFGGPNTEAFF
.	TRBJ1-5	TRBV19	.	TGTGCCACCACCCCGTCGGCGGTCGGATATCAGCCCCAGCATTTT	CATTPSAVGYQPQHF
TRBD1	TRBJ1-2	TRBV19	once	TGTGCCAGTAGTCGGACAGGGGTTTCGGGGGGCTACACCTTC	CASSRTGVSGGYTF
TRBD2	TRBJ2-4	TRBV4-1	.	TGCGCCAGCAGCCAAGATCGGGGGGGGGATGTAGCCAAAAACATTCAGTACTTC	CASSQDRGGDVAKNIQYF
.	TRBJ1-2	TRBV30	.	TGTGCCTGGGAGGGGGGGTCTCATGGCTACACCTTC	CAWEGGSHGYTF
.	TRBJ1-3	TRBV7-2	.	TGTGCCAGCAGCTACAGCCCTAGCTCTGGAAACACCATATATTTT	CASSYSPSSGNTIYF
.	TRBJ1-4	TRBV14	once	TGTGCCAGCAGCCCAGGTTCCCTCCGGGAAAAACTGTTTTTT	CASSPGSLREKLFF
.	TRBJ1-1	TRBV5-1	once	TGCGCCAGCAGCTTCCAAGACAGGCTCATGAACACTGAAGCTTTCTTT	CASSFQDRLMNTEAFF
.	TRBJ1-1	TRBV29-1	.	TGCAGCGTGGCCTCACGGAACACTGAAGCTTTCTTT	CSVASRNTEAFF
.	TRBJ1-5	TRBV2	.	TGTGCCAGCAGTATGACGGTTAATAGCAATCAGCCCCAGCATTTT	CASSMTVNSNQPQHF
.	TRBJ1-3	TRBV5-4	.	TGTGCCAGCAGCTTGCCAGGGGGAAACACCATATATTTT	CASSLPGGNTIYF
.	TRBJ1-1	TRBV18	.	TGTGCCAGCTCCCCGGTAGGGAACACTGAAGCTTTCTTT	CASSPVGNTEAFF
TRBD1	TRBJ2-5	TRBV19	.	TGTGCCAGTAATCCAGGACAGGGCGGTCAAGAGACCCAGTACTTC	CASNPGQGGQETQYF
.	TRBJ2-3	TRBV21-1	.	TGTGCCAGCAGCATCACCTCGGGACTACCGACGCCCATGGGGGATACGCAGTATTTT	CASSITSGLPTPMGDTQYF
.	TRBJ1-1	TRBV7-8	.	TGTGCCAGCAGCCGGACGGGAATGAACACTGAAGCTTTCTTT	CASSRTGMNTEAFF
.	TRBJ2-2	TRBV7-9	once	TGTGCCAGCAGCCCCCCGAAGGGACTCACCGGGGAGCTGTTTTTT	CASSPPKGLTGELFF
.	TRBJ1-1	TRBV2	.	TGTGCCAGCAGTGACTGGGAGGGGACAGAAGCTTTCTTT	CASSDWEGTEAFF
.	TRBJ2-3	TRBV5-4	.	TGTGCCAGCAGCTATAGCGGCACAGATACGCAGTATTTT	CASSYSGTDTQYF
.	TRBJ2-7	TRBV5-1	.	TGCGCCAGCCGGACAGTTGAGGCCTACGAGCAGTACTTC	CASRTVEAYEQYF
.	TRBJ1-5	TRBV5-6	.	TGTGCCAGCAGCTTCGGACGTCCCAATAGCAATCAGCCCCAGCATTTT	CASSFGRPNSNQPQHF
TRBD1	TRBJ2-7	TRBV2	.	TGTGCCACAACAGCCCAGCCGACAGGGGGCCTCTACGAGCAGTACTTC	CATTAQPTGGLYEQYF
.	TRBJ1-5	TRBV6-6	.	TGTGCCAGCAGAAGCGCCGGGATCTTAGATTATCAGCCCCAGCATTTT	CASRSAGILDYQPQHF
.	TRBJ2-2	TRBV5-4	.	TGTGCCAGCAGCTTGGAGGCGTCCGCGAGTGACACCGGGGAGCTGTTTTTT	CASSLEASASDTGELFF
TRBD1	TRBJ2-5	TRBV27	.	TGTGCCAGCAGTGTATCGGGACAGGGTTTCCAAGAGACCCAGTACTTC	CASSVSGQGFQETQYF
.	TRBJ2-5	TRBV14	.	TGTGCCAGCAGCCAAGAGCGGACCCGAGGGGAGACCCAGTACTTC	CASSQERTRGETQYF
.	TRBJ1-1	TRBV12-5	.	TGTGCTAGTGGTAATGTGAACACTGAAGCTTTCTTT	CASGNVNTEAFF
.	TRBJ1-5	TRBV6-5	once	TGTGCCAGCAGTTACTCGAGGAACGATCAGCCCCAGCATTTT	CASSYSRNDQPQHF
TRBD2	TRBJ2-5	TRBV9	.	TGTGCCAGCAGCGTAGCTAGCGGGGGTGAAGAGACCCAGTACTTC	CASSVASGGEETQYF
.	TRBJ2-3	TRBV6-5	.	TGTGCCAGCAGTTACTCAAACGGAGGATACACAGATACGCAGTATTTT	CASSYSNGGYTDTQYF
.	TRBJ1-1	TRBV5-1	.	TGCGCCAGCAGCGAGACAGTGATGAACACTGAAGCTTTCTTT	CASSETVMNTEAFF
TRBD1	TRBJ1-2	TRBV5-1	.	TGCGCCAGCAGCCCTGGGGGGACAGGAAGCAGGAGTGGCTACACCTTC	CASSPGGTGSRSGYTF
.	TRBJ2-6	TRBV4-2	.	TGTGCCAGCAGCCAAGATAGACCCAACTCTGGGGCCAACGTCCTGACTTTC	CASSQDRPNSGANVLTF
.	TRBJ1-1	TRBV28	.	TGTGCCTCCCAGAGCCAGAACACTGAAGCTTTCTTT	CASQSQNTEAFF
.	TRBJ2-3	TRBV5-1	once	TGCGCCAGCAGTAGGACCTCCGGCACAGATACGCAGTATTTT	CASSRTSGTDTQYF
TRBD1	TRBJ1-3	TRBV4-3	.	TGCGCCAGCAGCCAGACAGGGGAAGGAAACACCATATATTTT	CASSQTGEGNTIYF
.	TRBJ1-1	TRBV5-1	.	TGCGCCAGCAGCTTTGGGACGGGAAACACTGAAGCTTTCTTT	CASSFGTGNTEAFF
TRBD1	TRBJ1-2	TRBV7-2	.	TGTGCCAGCAGCCGGCCGGGAGGGGGCGACGGCTACACCTTC	CASSRPGGGDGYTF
TRBD2	TRBJ2-5	TRBV19	.	TGTGCCAGTAGTGTGCCCCTAGCGGGGGGTCAGGAGACCCAGTACTTC	CASSVPLAGGQETQYF
.	TRBJ1-3	TRBV11-2	.	TGTGCCAGCAGCTCCGGAGGTGGAAACACCATATATTTT	CASSSGGGNTIYF
.	TRBJ2-7	TRBV6-5	few	TGTGCCAGCACTACCCGGGCGGCTCTCTACGAGCAGTACTTC	CASTTRAALYEQYF
.	TRBJ2-3	TRBV7-2	.	TGTGCCAGCAGCTTAGCGCTTAGCACAGATACGCAGTATTTT	CASSLALSTDTQYF
.	TRBJ2-6	TRBV7-3	.	TGTGCCAGCAGCTTCCAGGGTACAGCTGGGGCCAACGTCCTGACTTTC	CASSFQGTAGANVLTF
.	TRBJ2-1	TRBV11-3	.	TGTGCCAGCAGCGGCCTAGCTGACAATGAGCAGTTCTTC	CASSGLADNEQFF